What follows are 21 T cell receptor beta chains derived from one specimen sequenced in a study of neurological immune-mediated disorders. TCRdb fed the 5' RACE reads into MiXCR, producing one record per CDR3 protein. The data contain 70,000 to 95,000 distinct CDR3 sequences, roughly 17% of them singletons. The sequencing input was PBMCs. The receptors derive from a woman aged 40-49 years in good health.

This clonotype was recorded at least ten times. The chain links TRBV6-2 or TRBV6-3 to TRBJ1-6; D not resolved. This CDR3 comprises 14 residues. Germline V gives CDR1 MNHEY, CDR2 SVGEGT. Deletions cut 8 bases from V and 1 base from J, with 9 bases between. In nucleotides, the CDR3 is TGTGCCAGCGGCAGCCAATCCTATAATTCACCCCTCCACTTT. This sequence encodes CASGSQSYNSPLHF.

About this clonotype: A read error may be the cause here, since a much bigger clone is one base away. This sequence joins TRBV5-5 and TRBJ1-3; D is unclear. This CDR3 has 14 amino acids. Per germline, CDR1 SGHKS and CDR2 YYEKEE (reference sequence). The CDR3 is CTSSTTGSGNTIYF. The CDR3 DNA follows: TGTACCAGCAGCACAACTGGCTCTGGAAACACCATATATTTT.

Turning to this clonotype: The conserved final phenylalanine or tryptophan is absent from the CDR3, which likely points to a read error. The V gene is TRBV5-1, the J gene TRBJ1-1; a possible D gene is TRBD1 (5 bases). Germline assignment: CDR1 SGHRS and CDR2 YFSETQ. The germline V and J ends were trimmed by 9 bases and 5 bases, with 17 bases remaining between them. The CDR3 covers 13 residues. CDR3 in DNA: TGCGCCACCGGTCAGGGATCGGGGACTGAAGCTTTCTCT. It encodes CATGQGSGTEAFS.

In its sample, this clonotype was seen many times. The chain carries TRBV6-2 or TRBV6-3 and TRBJ2-5; D uncertain. The CDR3 length is 12 residues. Germline V lookup: CDR1 MNHEY, CDR2 SVGEGT. V gave up 4 bases and J gave up 1 base, with 4 bases separating them. The CDR3: CASSSSQETQYF. The CDR3, as DNA: TGTGCCAGCAGTTCTTCCCAAGAGACCCAGTACTTC.

This clonotype was counted at least ten times. This rearrangement joins TRBV5-1 to TRBJ2-1; 8 nucleotides agree with TRBD1. Trimming cost V 4 bases and J 6 bases; bases outside gene matches: 6. Germline V gives CDR1 SGHRS, CDR2 YFSETQ. The CDR3 totals 14 residues. The CDR3 region has the DNA TGCGCCAGCAGCCTGAAACAGGGGGGCAATGAGCAGTTCTTC. Residues: CASSLKQGGNEQFF.

In its sample, this clonotype was seen many times. This chain connects TRBV2 to TRBJ2-3, with TRBD2 matching 9 bases. The germline gives CDR1 SNHLY, CDR2 FYNNEI. The CDR3 has 16 amino acids. V dropped 6 bases and J dropped 5; count of bases not matched to a gene: 12. The CDR3 sequence is CASRDEASGTLDTQYF. The CDR3, as DNA: TGTGCCAGCAGGGACGAGGCTAGCGGGACTTTAGATACGCAGTATTTT.

This chain connects TRBV6-2 or TRBV6-3 to TRBJ1-5; D is perhaps TRBD1 (6 bases). CDR1 MNHEY and CDR2 SVGEGT come from the germline V gene. The V gene lost 4 bases and the J gene lost 1 base, with 14 bases spanning the gap. The CDR3 extends over 16 amino acids. CDR3 DNA: TGTGCCAGCAGTTCCCGGGGGGCAGACAGCAATCAGCCCCAGCATTTT. Translated: CASSSRGADSNQPQHF.

This clonotype was recorded many times. The rearrangement joins TRBV5-1 to TRBJ2-7; 7 bases agree with TRBD2. V shed 2 bases and J 1 base; nucleotides not matched to a gene: 3. CDR3 length: 14 amino acids. The germline CDR1 and CDR2 sequences are SGHRS and YFSETQ. CDR3 region: CASSLGEGSYEQYV. The DNA for the CDR3 is TGCGCCAGCAGCTTAGGGGAGGGGTCCTACGAGCAGTACGTC.

J is TRBJ2-7 and V is TRBV6-6, with 9 bases matching TRBD1. After removal of 5 bases from V and 12 bases from J, the junction contained 8 bases not matched to a gene. This CDR3 region has 12 residues. In germline, CDR1 is MNHNY, CDR2 SVGAGI (reference sequence). CDR3 bases: TGTGCCAGCAGTCCCCGACAGGGGGTGGTGTACGTC. Its protein is CASSPRQGVVYV.

Many counts were recorded for this clonotype. CDR3 sequence reads: CASSHRDYGYTF. The CDR3 DNA sequence: TGTGCCAGCAGTCACAGGGACTATGGCTACACCTTC. V gene TRBV6-5 combines with J gene TRBJ1-2; TRBD1 is a possible D gene (6 bases). The V and J ends lost 5 bases and 3 bases respectively, with 7 bases between them. There are 12 residues in the CDR3. The germline V gene has CDR1 MNHEY and CDR2 SVGAGI.

This clonotype was seen repeatedly, ten times or more. This chain connects TRBV7-8 to TRBJ2-5; the D gene is possibly TRBD2 (6 bases). Germline V gives CDR1 SGHVS, CDR2 FQNEAQ. CDR3 size: 17 residues. The V and J ends lost 5 bases and 9 bases respectively, with 28 bases between them. CDR3 coding DNA: TGTGCCAGCAGCACGGCGGGGCGGCAGGCCACCTCATCGGCCCAGTACTTC. Its protein product is CASSTAGRQATSSAQYF.

The chain has TRBV6-1 and TRBJ1-2, with 7 positions matching TRBD1. Trimming took 6 bases from V and 6 from J; bases not matched to a gene: 7. Germline V gene lookup returns CDR1 MNHNS and CDR2 SASEGT. The CDR3 has 13 residues. The CDR3 loop reads CASREQGIDGYTF. The CDR3 DNA reads TGTGCCAGCAGGGAACAGGGGATCGATGGCTACACCTTC.

This clonotype was recorded at least ten times. The gene calls are TRBV13 and TRBJ2-4, with no clear D. V was trimmed by 3 bases and J by 1 base, leaving 16 bases between them. CDR3 size: 17 residues. Germline V gene data show CDR1 as PRHDT and CDR2 as FYEKMQ (reference sequence). This CDR3 reads CASSFRRTVAAKNIQYF. The CDR3 DNA reads as TGTGCCAGCAGCTTCCGTCGGACCGTCGCGGCCAAAAACATTCAGTACTTC.

This clonotype was seen many times. V gene TRBV10-3 combines with J gene TRBJ2-1, with TRBD2 matching over 7 bases. Germline V gene data show CDR1 as ENHRY and CDR2 as SYGVKD. The CDR3 loop spans 16 amino acids. V trimming: 0 bases; J trimming: 9 bases; junction bases outside the gene matches: 11. CDR3 nucleotide sequence: TGTGCCATCAGTGAGTCGGCAGGGAGGGACCTAAGTGAGCAGTTCTTC. It codes for CAISESAGRDLSEQFF.

This clonotype was observed a handful of times. The chain combines TRBV20-1 with TRBJ1-3, with D unclear. The germline V gene encodes CDR1 DFQATT and CDR2 SNEGSKA (reference sequence). Trimming removed 3 bases at V and 4 bases at J, with 10 bases between. This CDR3 region has 13 residues. The CDR3 region is CSARTGSGNTIYF. Written as DNA, the CDR3 is TGCAGTGCTAGGACGGGCTCGGGAAACACCATATATTTT.

This clonotype was observed at least ten times. The chain carries TRBV4-3 and TRBJ2-3; D is possibly TRBD2 (6 bases). Germline V CDR1 and CDR2: LGHNA, YSLEER. The CDR3 is 14 residues long. The V end lost 8 bases, the J end lost 5 bases, and 17 bases lay between the germline ends. CDR3 loop: CASSPGGQGDTQYF. The CDR3 bases are TGCGCCAGCTCGCCCGGGGGTCAAGGAGATACGCAGTATTTT.

The chain couples TRBV20-1 to TRBJ1-2, with unresolved D. The CDR3 extends over 11 amino acids. Germline loops: CDR1 DFQATT, CDR2 SNEGSKA (reference sequence). Trimming took 4 bases from V and 7 from J, leaving 10 bases between them. CDR3 region: CSAMGDGGYTF. DNA of the CDR3: TGCAGTGCTATGGGCGACGGTGGCTACACCTTC.

This clonotype was observed many times. V gene TRBV5-1 combines with J gene TRBJ2-7; D is uncertain. The CDR3 contains 13 residues. Trimming left V 0 bases short and J 4 bases short, with 8 bases between. Germline V gene lookup returns CDR1 SGHRS and CDR2 YFSETQ. CDR3 in amino acids: CASSLEGNYEQYF. The CDR3 DNA is TGCGCCAGCAGCTTGGAGGGTAATTACGAGCAGTACTTC. Based on the CDR3 plus reference TRBV5-1 and TRBJ2-7, the full variable domain is KAGVTQTPRYLIKTRGQQVTLSCSPISGHRSVSWYQQTPGQGLQFLFEYFSETQRNKGNFPGRFSGRQFSNSRSEMNVSTLELGDSALYLCASSLEGNYEQYFGPGTRLTVT.

This clonotype has at least ten counts. The chain is built from TRBV6-4 and TRBJ2-3, with D possibly matching TRBD2 (6 bases). Germline CDR1 is MRHNA and CDR2 is SNTAGT. V dropped 3 bases and J dropped 1 base, with 11 bases sitting between them. The CDR3 covers 15 residues. The CDR3 spells CASSDRGAGTDTQYF. CDR3 DNA sequence: TGTGCCAGCAGTGATCGCGGGGCCGGCACAGATACGCAGTATTTT.

This clonotype was recorded at least ten times. This chain uses TRBV7-8 with TRBJ2-7; perhaps TRBD2 as D (5 bases). V lost 0 bases, J lost 2 bases, and 11 bases lay in between. The CDR3 runs 15 residues. Germline values: CDR1 SGHVS, CDR2 FQNEAQ. The DNA for the CDR3 is TGTGCCAGCAGCTTAGCGACTTCGGGAACCTACGAGCAGTACTTC. It specifies CASSLATSGTYEQYF.

J is TRBJ2-1 and V is TRBV6-5, with unresolved D. Germline CDR1 MNHEY, CDR2 SVGAGI. This CDR3 has 15 amino acids. V was shortened by 5 bases and J by 0 bases, with 11 bases between the two germline ends. The CDR3 DNA follows: TGTGCCAGCAGTCGAACAGCGTCCTCCTACAATGAGCAGTTCTTC. Translating it yields CASSRTASSYNEQFF.